This TCR beta chain originates from a study of control samples from healthy donors and cancer patients. Data came from immunoSEQ multiplex PCR; TCRdb stores just in-frame clones and leaves some out. The table includes over 150,000 clones, roughly 94% detected once. Germline V lookup: CDR1 LNHDA, CDR2 SQIVND (reference sequence). The V and J ends lost 3 bases and 7 bases, in that order; junction bases with no gene match: 4. The CDR3 is 13 residues long. The sample consisted of PBMCs. The source is a man in his sixties with colorectal cancer. The chain recombines TRBV19 with TRBJ1-1; 8 bases are a match to TRBD1. CDR3 nucleotide sequence: TGTGCCAGTAGTATCGACAGGGGTAATGAAGCTTTCTTT. This sequence encodes CASSIDRGNEAFF. Drawing the rest from reference TRBV19 and TRBJ1-1, the complete variable domain is DGGITQSPKYLFRKEGQNVTLSCEQNLNHDAMYWYRQDPGQGLRLIYYSQIVNDFQKGDIAEGYSVSREKKESFPLTVTSAQKNPTAFYLCASSIDRGNEAFFGQGTRLTVV.